This T cell receptor (beta chain) was observed in a study of beta chain features in type 1 diabetes. Study-level findings and limits: Shorter templates might be favored by PCR, equally in patients and controls. TCRB CDR3s were moderately but significantly shorter in Type 1 diabetes patients in all four CD4+ subsets.

This clone has more than one count but fewer than ten. Its antigen is unknown. There was one heparinised blood draw per donor, averaging roughly 0.12 L. The germline V and J ends were trimmed by 4 bases and 5 bases, with 10 bases remaining between them. The CDR3 is 13 residues long. Per germline, CDR1 SGHAT and CDR2 FQNNGV. Expressed TCRB transcripts were sequenced because the isolated RNA had all been reverse transcribed beforehand. This table comes from immunoSEQ multiplex PCR, and its TCRdb copy is limited to in-frame clones, with some not included. The top ten clones hold approximately 0.024% of a sample with about 250,000 clones, about 14% of them seen once.

The genes are TRBV11-2 and TRBJ2-3, with D perhaps matching TRBD2 (5 bases). The sequenced material came from naive CD4+ T cells from blood. The sequence came from a woman aged 40 to 50 in good health. Here the CDR3 reads CASSSNEGDTQYF. CDR3 nucleotides: TGTGCCAGCAGCTCCAATGAGGGAGATACGCAGTATTTT.